This T cell receptor beta chain was identified during a study of chemoradiotherapy in HPV16-positive cancers (dated by TCRdb to between 2021 and 2024). About the investigation overall: Functional T-cell assays on cells from two HPV16-positive patients defined candidate HPV-specific T-cell clones and common TCR motifs. Whether T-cell immunity against the HPV oncoproteins E6 and E7 changes during chemoradiotherapy and whether survival is affected by this immunity were examined in the study. TCR repertoires from 86 patients with HPV-related cancers were then used to track the candidate HPV-specific TCRs and motifs.

The junction shows trimming of 9 bases on V and 2 bases on J, plus 15 bases between the germline ends. The germline V gene specifies SNHLY as CDR1 and FYNNEI as CDR2. The CDR3, cysteine through phenylalanine, is 14 amino acids long. Left in the record is the CDR3 DNA by itself, 42 bases read in frame from the first base. Because repertoires were sampled repeatedly during chemoradiotherapy, clonal expansion in the tumor microenvironment could be followed. Details on this clone: This clone's antigen is unknown. The record has no base qualities; no much larger clone is one base away.

General findings and caveats noted by the study authors: In HPV16-positive patients, expansion of HPV-responsive T cells during chemoradiotherapy was found to be associated with improved recurrence-free survival. Expansion of candidate HPV-specific clones and E7-related TCR motifs was observed in the tumor microenvironment during treatment, whereas no such expansion was observed for non-HPV-specific T cells. The survival association was reported for HPV16-positive patients, and the functional definition of HPV-specific T cells was derived from only two HPV16-positive patients.

The protocol used for the library was the immunoSEQ multiplex PCR assay. TCRdb limited this immuneACCESS table to in-frame rearrangements with V and J called. A share of clones is missing; checked studies link under half to unresolved V genes, and the rest is unexplained. Present in this sample are fewer than 6,000 clones, 90% of which were seen just once. Clones ranked in the top ten supply approximately 2.4% of the sample. The chain couples TRBV2 to TRBJ2-3, with a tentative D gene TRBD2 over 6 matching bases. This sample comprised tumor tissue, obtained from a patient who underwent chemoradiotherapy. The receptor was derived from a human donor with HPV-associated anogenital cancer. The DNA is as follows: TGTGCCAGTAAAACTAGCCCACACACAGATACGCAGTATTTT. This yields the protein CASKTSPHTDTQYF.